The clone carrying this TCR beta chain was counted only a few times. What it recognizes is unknown. Trimming removed 7 bases from V and 2 bases from J, with 18 bases in between. Per germline, CDR1 MNHNY and CDR2 SVGAGI (reference sequence). The CDR3 extends over 16 amino acids. This record comes from a study of T cell repertoires in cytomegalovirus infection. In the study overall: Public TCR beta signatures indicated both CMV infection and matching HLA type.

TCRdb used MiXCR to reprocess the reads, holding one entry per CDR3 protein. Of hundreds of thousands of distinct CDR3 sequences in the sample, about 33% were seen once. The sequence came from a human donor in good health (CMV status not recorded). Some clones in this sample may be carry-over from other donors' samples. The sequences come from cultured PBMCs, collected from culture after CMV antigen stimulation. The chain uses TRBV6-6 and TRBJ2-1; the D is unclear. Here the CDR3 reads CASIRGSGLTYNEQFF. CDR3 DNA sequence: TGTGCCAGCATTCGTGGGTCTGGGCTTACCTACAATGAGCAGTTCTTC.